The 4 T cell receptor beta chains reported below all come from one sample, sequenced in a study of shared clonotypes between healthy human individuals. Clones were read by immunoSEQ multiplex PCR, and TCRdb kept only the in-frame ones, dropping some. The sample lists roughly 330,000 clones, under 80% occurring once. Sequenced: memory CD4+ T cells sorted from blood. Documented subset: CD45RA-negative fraction. All receptors come from a man younger than 40 in good health.

The table lists this clone with a count of one. The chain links TRBV18 to TRBJ1-4, with TRBD1 as a possible D gene (5 bases). Looked up from germline, CDR1 is KGHSH and CDR2 is LQKENI. There are 15 residues in the CDR3. V lost 3 bases and J lost 3, with 11 bases in between. The CDR3 spells CASSPVREANEKLFF. The CDR3 bases are TGTGCCAGCTCACCCGTCAGGGAGGCTAATGAAAAACTGTTTTTT.

This clone occurred a few times. The V call is TRBV2, the J call TRBJ2-3; no definite D call. Germline CDR1 is SNHLY and CDR2 is FYNNEI. Trimming cost V 8 bases and J 2 bases, with 14 bases left between them. This CDR3 spans 14 amino acids. CDR3 bases: TGTGCCAGCTATGGTTTCTCTAACACAGATACGCAGTATTTT. Protein product: CASYGFSNTDTQYF. Drawing the rest from reference TRBV2 and TRBJ2-3, the complete variable domain is EPEVTQTPSHQVTQMGQEVILRCVPISNHLYFYWYRQILGQKVEFLVSFYNNEISEKSEIFDDQFSVERPDGSNFTLKIRSTKLEDSAMYFCASYGFSNTDTQYFGPGTRLTVL.

At least ten counts were recorded for this clone. The chain carries TRBV7-9 and TRBJ2-7; either TRBD1 or TRBD2 may supply D (5 bases each). Germline lookup yields CDR1 SEHNR and CDR2 FQNEAQ (reference sequence). The CDR3 sequence is 15 residues long. Trimming stripped 4 bases from V and 1 base from J, with 14 bases between. The CDR3 spells CASSSRGARSYEQYF. As DNA, the CDR3 is TGTGCCAGCAGCTCACGAGGGGCGAGGTCCTACGAGCAGTACTTC.

The chain couples TRBV6-6 to TRBJ2-1, with 9 nucleotides matching TRBD2. Germline CDR1 and CDR2: MNHNY and SVGAGI (reference sequence). V trimming: 7 bases; J trimming: 6 bases; junction bases outside the gene matches: 13. This CDR3 spans 16 amino acids. CDR3 in amino acids: CASMGIAGATFNEQFF. As DNA, the CDR3 is TGTGCCAGCATGGGGATAGCGGGAGCCACCTTCAATGAGCAGTTCTTC.